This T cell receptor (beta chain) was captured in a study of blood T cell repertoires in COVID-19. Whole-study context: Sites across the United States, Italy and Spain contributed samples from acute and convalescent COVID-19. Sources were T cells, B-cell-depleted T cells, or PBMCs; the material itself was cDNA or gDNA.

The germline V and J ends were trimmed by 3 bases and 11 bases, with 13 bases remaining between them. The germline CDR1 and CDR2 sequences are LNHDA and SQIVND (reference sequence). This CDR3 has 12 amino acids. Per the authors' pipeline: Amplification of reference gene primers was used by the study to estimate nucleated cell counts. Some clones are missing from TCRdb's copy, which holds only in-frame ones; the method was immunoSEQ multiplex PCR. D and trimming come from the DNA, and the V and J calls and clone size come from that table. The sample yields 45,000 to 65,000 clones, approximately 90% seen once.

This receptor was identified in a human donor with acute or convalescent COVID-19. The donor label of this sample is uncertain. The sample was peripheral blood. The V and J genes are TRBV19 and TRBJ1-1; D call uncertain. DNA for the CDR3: TGTGCCAGTAGTATGCCCGGCGGAATGGCTTTCTTT. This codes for CASSMPGGMAFF.